A selection of T cell receptor beta chains follows, all from one sample in a study of T-cell reconstitution after alpha-beta-depleted transplantation in children. Via MiXCR, TCRdb re-called the PCR reads, giving one row per CDR3 protein. Here the sample spans about 610,000 distinct CDR3 sequences, about 10% being singletons. The specimen was PBMCs from the stem cell graft donor, collected from the stem cell graft. These receptors were obtained from a human donor who donated a stem cell graft to a child with acute myeloid leukemia. Each CDR3 is given with its conserved first and last residue. The order of the fields is CDR3 DNA, CDR3 protein, V gene, D gene, clone size, J gene. D genes are given only for firm matches. Some rows have no size entry. The others give once, few or many, or a class for an expanded clone.

CDR3nt: TGTGCCAGCAGCGCGACTAGAATCTCCTACAATGAGCAGTTCTTC
CDR3aa: CASSATRISYNEQFF
v_gene: TRBV9
d_gene: .
abundance: many
j_gene: TRBJ2-1

CDR3nt: TGTGCCAGCAGTTTAGGTGGGGGCTCACCCCTCCACTTT
CDR3aa: CASSLGGGSPLHF
v_gene: TRBV27
d_gene: .
abundance: .
j_gene: TRBJ1-6

CDR3nt: TGTGCCAGCAGCGTACGGGCCGGGACCGCCGGAGATACGCAGTATTTT
CDR3aa: CASSVRAGTAGDTQYF
v_gene: TRBV9
d_gene: .
abundance: few
j_gene: TRBJ2-3

CDR3nt: TGTGCCAGCAGCTTAGATTGGCGGGAGGGGAATGAGCAGTTCTTC
CDR3aa: CASSLDWREGNEQFF
v_gene: TRBV11-3
d_gene: TRBD2
abundance: .
j_gene: TRBJ2-1

CDR3nt: TGTGCCAGCAGTACCTCGAGGGGCGCGGAAACTTTCTTT
CDR3aa: CASSTSRGAETFF
v_gene: TRBV6-2/TRBV6-3
d_gene: .
abundance: many
j_gene: TRBJ1-1

CDR3nt: TGTGCCAGCAGCTTTACGTACGCCGGCGAGCAGTACTTC
CDR3aa: CASSFTYAGEQYF
v_gene: TRBV5-4
d_gene: .
abundance: .
j_gene: TRBJ2-7

CDR3nt: TGTGCCAGCAGCTTAGAGGGTAGCGGGAGGGCCGACGTAGCCAAAAACATTCAGTACTTC
CDR3aa: CASSLEGSGRADVAKNIQYF
v_gene: TRBV11-2
d_gene: TRBD2
abundance: .
j_gene: TRBJ2-4

CDR3nt: TGTGCCAGCAGCTTGGTAGGTGGGGAAAGGACTTGGAATGAGCAGTTCTTC
CDR3aa: CASSLVGGERTWNEQFF
v_gene: TRBV5-4
d_gene: .
abundance: .
j_gene: TRBJ2-1

CDR3nt: TGTGCCAGTGTCAAAAGCGGGAGGGCCTTTTTGTATGAGCAGTTCTTC
CDR3aa: CASVKSGRAFLYEQFF
v_gene: TRBV19
d_gene: TRBD2
abundance: few
j_gene: TRBJ2-1

CDR3nt: TGTGCCAGCAGCCCGGTTGGGAGAACTGAAGCTTTCTTT
CDR3aa: CASSPVGRTEAFF
v_gene: TRBV6-1
d_gene: .
abundance: .
j_gene: TRBJ1-1

CDR3nt: TGTGCCAGCAGTTCCCCGACTTGGAGGGCCTACGAGCAGTACTTC
CDR3aa: CASSSPTWRAYEQYF
v_gene: TRBV28
d_gene: .
abundance: few
j_gene: TRBJ2-7

CDR3nt: TGCAGTGCTCCTAGCGGGAGTCGGGCCGGGGAGCTGTTTTTT
CDR3aa: CSAPSGSRAGELFF
v_gene: TRBV20-1
d_gene: TRBD2
abundance: many
j_gene: TRBJ2-2

CDR3nt: TGTGCCAGCAGTTACCGGGGACAGGATCTCCCACTGTTCTTC
CDR3aa: CASSYRGQDLPLFF
v_gene: TRBV6-2/TRBV6-3
d_gene: TRBD1
abundance: many
j_gene: TRBJ2-1

CDR3nt: TGCAGTGCTAGAGGGATAGCGGGAGGGGAGACCCAGTACTTC
CDR3aa: CSARGIAGGETQYF
v_gene: TRBV20-1
d_gene: TRBD2
abundance: .
j_gene: TRBJ2-5

CDR3nt: TGCGCCAGCAGCTTCAGCGGGCCGAGCTCCTACAATGAGCAGTTCTTC
CDR3aa: CASSFSGPSSYNEQFF
v_gene: TRBV5-1
d_gene: .
abundance: few
j_gene: TRBJ2-1

CDR3nt: TGTGCCAGCAGCCAAGAGGACCGTGAGCAGTTCTTC
CDR3aa: CASSQEDREQFF
v_gene: TRBV4-2
d_gene: .
abundance: few
j_gene: TRBJ2-1

CDR3nt: TGTGCCAGCAGCTTTGGCGGGAGCGGGAACACCGGGGAGCTGTTTTTT
CDR3aa: CASSFGGSGNTGELFF
v_gene: TRBV7-2
d_gene: TRBD2
abundance: few
j_gene: TRBJ2-2

CDR3nt: TGCAGTGCTAGAGAGGGCTTCTCCACCGGGGAGCTGTTTTTT
CDR3aa: CSAREGFSTGELFF
v_gene: TRBV20-1
d_gene: .
abundance: few
j_gene: TRBJ2-2

CDR3nt: TGTGCCATCAGACAGACGGGCCGCGACGAAGCTTTCTTT
CDR3aa: CAIRQTGRDEAFF
v_gene: TRBV10-3
d_gene: .
abundance: many
j_gene: TRBJ1-1

CDR3nt: TGTGCCAGCAGTTTGATGTCGTGGGGCGAGCAGTACTTC
CDR3aa: CASSLMSWGEQYF
v_gene: TRBV28
d_gene: .
abundance: .
j_gene: TRBJ2-7

CDR3nt: TGCAGTGCGGGGGACAGCGTAAACAATCAGCCCCAGCATTTT
CDR3aa: CSAGDSVNNQPQHF
v_gene: TRBV20-1
d_gene: TRBD1
abundance: many
j_gene: TRBJ1-5

CDR3nt: TGCGCCACTGCACCCGGGACAGGGGTACACAATGAGCAGTTCTTC
CDR3aa: CATAPGTGVHNEQFF
v_gene: TRBV5-1
d_gene: TRBD1
abundance: .
j_gene: TRBJ2-1

CDR3nt: TGTGCCAGCAGCTTAGGTCGGGGGCCCGGGGTCACAGATACGCAGTATTTT
CDR3aa: CASSLGRGPGVTDTQYF
v_gene: TRBV7-9
d_gene: .
abundance: .
j_gene: TRBJ2-3

CDR3nt: TGTGCCAGCAGACGGACAGGGAGCGGATCCACCGGGGAGCTGTTTTTT
CDR3aa: CASRRTGSGSTGELFF
v_gene: TRBV12-3/TRBV12-4
d_gene: TRBD1
abundance: .
j_gene: TRBJ2-2

CDR3nt: TGTGCCAGCAGTTACGCGGCCGCCAATGAGCAGTTCTTC
CDR3aa: CASSYAAANEQFF
v_gene: TRBV6-2/TRBV6-3
d_gene: .
abundance: few
j_gene: TRBJ2-1

CDR3nt: TGTGCCAGCAGTAGAACCAGGACAGGGGGCACTGAAGCTTTCTTT
CDR3aa: CASSRTRTGGTEAFF
v_gene: TRBV6-1
d_gene: TRBD1
abundance: few
j_gene: TRBJ1-1

CDR3nt: TGTGCCAGCAGTGAACATGGGACTCCCGGGACCCAGTACTTC
CDR3aa: CASSEHGTPGTQYF
v_gene: TRBV25-1
d_gene: .
abundance: .
j_gene: TRBJ2-5

CDR3nt: TGTGCCAGCAGCTTAGGAGGGGGCTCGCAGCCCCAGCATTTT
CDR3aa: CASSLGGGSQPQHF
v_gene: TRBV7-9
d_gene: TRBD1
abundance: few
j_gene: TRBJ1-5

CDR3nt: TGTGCCAGCAGCCGAACTGCCCCCAGTGGCGGGGGATATCAAGATACGCAGTATTTT
CDR3aa: CASSRTAPSGGGYQDTQYF
v_gene: TRBV7-8
d_gene: TRBD2
abundance: few
j_gene: TRBJ2-3

CDR3nt: TGCAGCTGGACGGGTCCGGGCGGGGAGCTGTTTTTT
CDR3aa: CSWTGPGGELFF
v_gene: TRBV29-1
d_gene: .
abundance: many
j_gene: TRBJ2-2

CDR3nt: TGCGCCAGCAGCTTGGAGACAGGGGCCGGGAATGAAAAACTGTTTTTT
CDR3aa: CASSLETGAGNEKLFF
v_gene: TRBV5-1
d_gene: TRBD1
abundance: few
j_gene: TRBJ1-4

CDR3nt: TGTGCCAGCAGCACCCGACAGGGAAGCAATCAGCCCCAGCATTTT
CDR3aa: CASSTRQGSNQPQHF
v_gene: TRBV7-2
d_gene: TRBD1
abundance: many
j_gene: TRBJ1-5

CDR3nt: TGTGCCAGCAGCTTCGGACAGGGGGGCTCCTACGAGCAGTACTTC
CDR3aa: CASSFGQGGSYEQYF
v_gene: TRBV12-3/TRBV12-4
d_gene: TRBD1
abundance: few
j_gene: TRBJ2-7

CDR3nt: TGTGCCAGCAGCGTAACAGACTCGCCGGGGCTCAACACCATATATTTT
CDR3aa: CASSVTDSPGLNTIYF
v_gene: TRBV9
d_gene: .
abundance: many
j_gene: TRBJ1-3

CDR3nt: TGCAGCGTTGGCGGAGGCTACGAGCAGTACTTC
CDR3aa: CSVGGGYEQYF
v_gene: TRBV29-1
d_gene: .
abundance: few
j_gene: TRBJ2-7

CDR3nt: TGTGCCAGCAGCCCATCTCTGGACGTCTACGAGCAGTACTTC
CDR3aa: CASSPSLDVYEQYF
v_gene: TRBV7-3
d_gene: .
abundance: .
j_gene: TRBJ2-7

CDR3nt: TGCAGCGTTGAAATTAGCGGGAGCTCCTACAATGAGCAGTTCTTC
CDR3aa: CSVEISGSSYNEQFF
v_gene: TRBV29-1
d_gene: TRBD2
abundance: many
j_gene: TRBJ2-1

CDR3nt: TGCAGCGCCGAGGGGGGGAAAACGAACACCGGGGAGCTGTTTTTT
CDR3aa: CSAEGGKTNTGELFF
v_gene: TRBV29-1
d_gene: .
abundance: .
j_gene: TRBJ2-2

CDR3nt: TGTGCCAGCACAACCTCCTTGCGGGAGCCGAAGAATGAGCAGTTCTTC
CDR3aa: CASTTSLREPKNEQFF
v_gene: TRBV7-2
d_gene: TRBD2
abundance: .
j_gene: TRBJ2-1

CDR3nt: TGCGCCAGCAGCCAAGATAGTGGGACTGGGGAGGGTAAGTTCTTC
CDR3aa: CASSQDSGTGEGKFF
v_gene: TRBV4-3
d_gene: TRBD2
abundance: .
j_gene: TRBJ2-1

CDR3nt: TGCAGTGCGCCTCAAGGGGGCCCTGAAGCTTTCTTT
CDR3aa: CSAPQGGPEAFF
v_gene: TRBV20-1
d_gene: TRBD1
abundance: few
j_gene: TRBJ1-1

CDR3nt: TGCGCCAGCAGCTTGAAGTCTAGCGGGAATCCACCCTGGTACGAGCAGTACTTC
CDR3aa: CASSLKSSGNPPWYEQYF
v_gene: TRBV5-1
d_gene: TRBD2
abundance: few
j_gene: TRBJ2-7

CDR3nt: TGTGCCAGCAGCTTAGTAGAGCGGGCCAGCTCCTACAATGAGCAGTTCTTC
CDR3aa: CASSLVERASSYNEQFF
v_gene: TRBV11-2
d_gene: .
abundance: many
j_gene: TRBJ2-1

CDR3nt: TGTGCCAGCAGTGCGGGCCCCTCTATGGACGCTGAAGCTTTCTTT
CDR3aa: CASSAGPSMDAEAFF
v_gene: TRBV27
d_gene: .
abundance: few
j_gene: TRBJ1-1

CDR3nt: TGCGCCAGCAGCCAAGCGTGGGACAGGGACTTCGGTGGCTACACCTTC
CDR3aa: CASSQAWDRDFGGYTF
v_gene: TRBV4-3
d_gene: TRBD1
abundance: .
j_gene: TRBJ1-2

CDR3nt: TGTGCCAGCTCACGGTGGACAGGGGACACTGAAGCTTTCTTT
CDR3aa: CASSRWTGDTEAFF
v_gene: TRBV18
d_gene: TRBD1
abundance: few
j_gene: TRBJ1-1

CDR3nt: TGTGCCAGCAGTTCCCCGGGACAGGGGTACTACGAGCAGTACTTC
CDR3aa: CASSSPGQGYYEQYF
v_gene: TRBV27
d_gene: TRBD1
abundance: many
j_gene: TRBJ2-7

CDR3nt: TGTGCCAGCAGCTCTCTAGCGGTTTTCTACAATGAGCAGTTCTTC
CDR3aa: CASSSLAVFYNEQFF
v_gene: TRBV7-2
d_gene: TRBD2
abundance: many
j_gene: TRBJ2-1

CDR3nt: TGCGCCAGCAGCCTACAGGGGGCCGATTCACCCCTCCACTTT
CDR3aa: CASSLQGADSPLHF
v_gene: TRBV5-1
d_gene: TRBD1
abundance: many
j_gene: TRBJ1-6

CDR3nt: TGTGCCAGCAGCTTAGTTGCAATTGTAGAGACCCAGTACTTC
CDR3aa: CASSLVAIVETQYF
v_gene: TRBV7-8
d_gene: .
abundance: .
j_gene: TRBJ2-5